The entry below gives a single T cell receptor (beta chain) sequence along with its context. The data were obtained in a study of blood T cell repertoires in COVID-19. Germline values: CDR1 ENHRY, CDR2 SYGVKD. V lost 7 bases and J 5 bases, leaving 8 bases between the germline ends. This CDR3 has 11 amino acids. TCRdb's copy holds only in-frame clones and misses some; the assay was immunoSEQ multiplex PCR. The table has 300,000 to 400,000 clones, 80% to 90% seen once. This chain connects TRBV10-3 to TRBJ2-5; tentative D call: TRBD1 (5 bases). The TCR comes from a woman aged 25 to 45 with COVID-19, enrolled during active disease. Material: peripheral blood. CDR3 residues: CAIKGSETQYF. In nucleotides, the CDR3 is TGTGCCATCAAGGGGTCGGAGACCCAGTACTTC.